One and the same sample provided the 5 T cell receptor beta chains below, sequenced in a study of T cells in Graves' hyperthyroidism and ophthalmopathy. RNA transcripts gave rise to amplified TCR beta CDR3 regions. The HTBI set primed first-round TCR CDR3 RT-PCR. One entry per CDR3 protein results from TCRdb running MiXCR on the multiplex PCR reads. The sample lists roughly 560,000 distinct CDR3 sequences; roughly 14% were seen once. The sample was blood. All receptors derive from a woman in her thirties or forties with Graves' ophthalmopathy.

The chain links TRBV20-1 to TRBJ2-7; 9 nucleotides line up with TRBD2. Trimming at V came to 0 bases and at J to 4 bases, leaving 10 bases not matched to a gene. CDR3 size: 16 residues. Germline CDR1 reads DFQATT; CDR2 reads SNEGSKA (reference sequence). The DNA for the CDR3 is TGCAGTGCTAGAGAATCCAGCGGGAGGTTGGGATACGAGCAGTACTTC. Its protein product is CSARESSGRLGYEQYF.

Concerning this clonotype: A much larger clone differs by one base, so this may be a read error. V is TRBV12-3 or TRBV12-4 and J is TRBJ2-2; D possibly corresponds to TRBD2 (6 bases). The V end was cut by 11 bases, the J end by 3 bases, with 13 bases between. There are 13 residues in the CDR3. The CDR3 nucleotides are TGTGCCGTCCGGGGGACTCACACCGGGGAGCTGTTTTTT. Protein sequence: CAVRGTHTGELFF.

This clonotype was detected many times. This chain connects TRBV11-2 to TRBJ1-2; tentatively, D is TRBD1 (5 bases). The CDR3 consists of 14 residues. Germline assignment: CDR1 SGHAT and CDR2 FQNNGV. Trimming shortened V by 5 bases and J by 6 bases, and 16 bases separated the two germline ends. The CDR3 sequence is CASSEGQGGDGYTF. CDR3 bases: TGTGCCAGCAGCGAAGGGCAGGGTGGGGATGGCTACACCTTC.

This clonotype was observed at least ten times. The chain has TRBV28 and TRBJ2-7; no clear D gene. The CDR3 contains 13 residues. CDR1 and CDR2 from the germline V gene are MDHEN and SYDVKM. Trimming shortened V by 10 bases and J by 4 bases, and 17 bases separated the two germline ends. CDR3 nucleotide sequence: TGTGCCACCAGATTGCGCGATGGGTACGAGCAGTACTTC. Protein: CATRLRDGYEQYF.

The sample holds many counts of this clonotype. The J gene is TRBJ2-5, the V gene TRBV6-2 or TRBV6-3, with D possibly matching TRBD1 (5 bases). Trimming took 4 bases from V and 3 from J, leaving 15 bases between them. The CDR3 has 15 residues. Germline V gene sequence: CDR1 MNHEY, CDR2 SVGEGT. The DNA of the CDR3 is TGTGCCAGCAGTTCTTCCCCGGACATCGAAGAGACCCAGTACTTC. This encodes CASSSSPDIEETQYF.